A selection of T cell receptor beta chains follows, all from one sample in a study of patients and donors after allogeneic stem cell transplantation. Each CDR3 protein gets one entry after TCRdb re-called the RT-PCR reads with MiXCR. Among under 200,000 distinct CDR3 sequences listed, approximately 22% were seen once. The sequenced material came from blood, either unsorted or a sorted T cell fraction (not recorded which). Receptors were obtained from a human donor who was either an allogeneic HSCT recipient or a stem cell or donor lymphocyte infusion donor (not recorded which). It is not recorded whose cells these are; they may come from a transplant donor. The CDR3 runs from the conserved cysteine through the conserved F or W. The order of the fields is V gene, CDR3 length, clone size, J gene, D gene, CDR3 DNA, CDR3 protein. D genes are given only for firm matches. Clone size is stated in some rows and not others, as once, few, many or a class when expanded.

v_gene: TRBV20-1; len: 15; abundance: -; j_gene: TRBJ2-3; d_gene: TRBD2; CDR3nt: TGCAGTGCTACTCAGCGGGGGGGATACACAGATACGCAGTATTTT; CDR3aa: CSATQRGGYTDTQYF
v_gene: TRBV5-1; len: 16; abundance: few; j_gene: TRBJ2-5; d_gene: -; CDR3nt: TGCGCCAGCAGCTTCTCCAGCGGAGGAGGTGGAGAGACCCAGTACTTC; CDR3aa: CASSFSSGGGGETQYF
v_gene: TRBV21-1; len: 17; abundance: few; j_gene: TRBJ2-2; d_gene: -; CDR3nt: TGTGCCAGCAGCAATCCCCGACTAGCGGAGAACACCGGGGAGCTGTTTTTT; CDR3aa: CASSNPRLAENTGELFF
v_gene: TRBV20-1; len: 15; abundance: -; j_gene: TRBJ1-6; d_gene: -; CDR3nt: TGCAGTGCGGACGAGGACTCGGGTCGTAGATCACCCCTCCACTTT; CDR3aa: CSADEDSGRRSPLHF
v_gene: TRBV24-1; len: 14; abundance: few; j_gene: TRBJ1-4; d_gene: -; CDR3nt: TGTGCCACCAGCCCCGGGCCCTCTCGTGAAAAACTGTTTTTT; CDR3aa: CATSPGPSREKLFF
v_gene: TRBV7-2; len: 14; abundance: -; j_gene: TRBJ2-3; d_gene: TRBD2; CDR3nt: TGTGCCAGCAGTCATACTAGCGGCACAGATACGCAGTATTTT; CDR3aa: CASSHTSGTDTQYF
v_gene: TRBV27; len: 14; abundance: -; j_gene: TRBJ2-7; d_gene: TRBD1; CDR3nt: TGTGCCAGCACTCGGACAGGGGCTCTTTCCGAGCAGTACTTC; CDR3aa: CASTRTGALSEQYF
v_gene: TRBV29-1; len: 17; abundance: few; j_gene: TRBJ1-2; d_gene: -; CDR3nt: TGCAGCGTTAAGGGGGAAGTGGACGTGCGGGGTAACTATGGCTACACCTTC; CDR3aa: CSVKGEVDVRGNYGYTF
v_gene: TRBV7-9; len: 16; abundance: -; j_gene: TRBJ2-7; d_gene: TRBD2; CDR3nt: TGTGCCAGCAGCTTAGCAAGGACTAGCGGGAGTGACGAGCAGTACTTC; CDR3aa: CASSLARTSGSDEQYF
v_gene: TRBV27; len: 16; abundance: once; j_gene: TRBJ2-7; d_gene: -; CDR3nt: TGTGCCAGCAGTATCGCTGTGGGAATCGGCTCCTACGAGCAGTACTTC; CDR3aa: CASSIAVGIGSYEQYF
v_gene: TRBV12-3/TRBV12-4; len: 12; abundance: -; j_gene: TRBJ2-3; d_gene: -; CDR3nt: TGTGCCAGCAGTTTCGAGGGGCTAACGCAGTATTTT; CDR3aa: CASSFEGLTQYF
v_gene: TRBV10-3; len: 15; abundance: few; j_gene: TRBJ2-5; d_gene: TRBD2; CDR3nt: TGTGCCATCAGTATGAGGGGACTAGCGGTGGAGACCCAGTACTTC; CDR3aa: CAISMRGLAVETQYF
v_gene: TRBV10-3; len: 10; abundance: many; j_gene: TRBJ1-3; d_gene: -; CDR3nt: TGTGCCACCCAGGAGAACACCATATATTTT; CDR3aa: CATQENTIYF
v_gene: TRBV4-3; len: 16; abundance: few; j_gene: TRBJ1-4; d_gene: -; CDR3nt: TGCGCCAGCAGCCAAGATCGGGCAGGAAAAAATGAAAAACTGTTTTTT; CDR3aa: CASSQDRAGKNEKLFF
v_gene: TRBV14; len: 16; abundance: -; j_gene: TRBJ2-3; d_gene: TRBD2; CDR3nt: TGTGCCAGCAGCCGCGTGTTCGGGAGGGAGGCAGATACGCAGTATTTT; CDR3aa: CASSRVFGREADTQYF
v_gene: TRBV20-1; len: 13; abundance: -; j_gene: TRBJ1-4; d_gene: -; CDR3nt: TGCAGTGCTAGAGATAATCGGGGGATGAAACTGTTTTTT; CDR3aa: CSARDNRGMKLFF
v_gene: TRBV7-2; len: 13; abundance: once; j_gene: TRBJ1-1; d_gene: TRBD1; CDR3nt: TGTGCCAGCAGCAAACAGGGGTCCACTGAAGCTTTCTTT; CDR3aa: CASSKQGSTEAFF
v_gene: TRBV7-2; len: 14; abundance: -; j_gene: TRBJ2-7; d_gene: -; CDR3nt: TGTGCCAGCAGCTTATCCAGGAATCCCTACGAGCAGTACTTC; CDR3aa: CASSLSRNPYEQYF
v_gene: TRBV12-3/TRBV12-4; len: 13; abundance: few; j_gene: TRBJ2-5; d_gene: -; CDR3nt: TGTGCCAGCAGCCCTACTAGTGGTGAGACCCAGTACTTC; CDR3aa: CASSPTSGETQYF
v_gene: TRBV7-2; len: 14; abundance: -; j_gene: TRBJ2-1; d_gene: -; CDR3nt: TGTGCCAGCAGCTTCCCCAGACTGGTTAATGAGCAGTTCTTC; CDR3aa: CASSFPRLVNEQFF
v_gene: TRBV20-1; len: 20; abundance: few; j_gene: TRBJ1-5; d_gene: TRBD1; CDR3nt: TGCAGTGCCCTCCGTCCCTTGGGACAGGGTATGGACTTTAGCAATCAGCCCCAGCATTTT; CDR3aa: CSALRPLGQGMDFSNQPQHF
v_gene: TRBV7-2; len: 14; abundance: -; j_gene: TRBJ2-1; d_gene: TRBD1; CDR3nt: TGTGCCAGCAGCTTTTACCCTACAGGGGGTGAGCAGTTCTTC; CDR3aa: CASSFYPTGGEQFF
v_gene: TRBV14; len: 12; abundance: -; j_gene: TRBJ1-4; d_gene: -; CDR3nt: TGTGCCAGCAGCCCGCAGGTTGGAAAACTGTTTTTT; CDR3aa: CASSPQVGKLFF
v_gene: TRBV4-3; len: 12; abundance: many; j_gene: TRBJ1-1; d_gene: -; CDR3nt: TGCGCCAGCAGCCAGATGGGGAGTGAAGCTTTCTTT; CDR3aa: CASSQMGSEAFF
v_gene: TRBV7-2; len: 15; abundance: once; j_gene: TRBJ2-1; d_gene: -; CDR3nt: TGTGCCAGCAGCTCTGGCTGGAGCTCCTACAATGAGCAGTTCTTC; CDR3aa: CASSSGWSSYNEQFF
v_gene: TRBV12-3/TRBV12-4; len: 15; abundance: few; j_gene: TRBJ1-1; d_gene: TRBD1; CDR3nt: TGTGCCAGCAGTTCGGGACAGGGAGGGTACACTGAAGCTTTCTTT; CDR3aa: CASSSGQGGYTEAFF
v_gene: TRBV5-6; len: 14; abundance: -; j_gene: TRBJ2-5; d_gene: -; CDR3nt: TGTGCCAGCAGCCTAATAAGAGGGAAAGAGACCCAGTACTTC; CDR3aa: CASSLIRGKETQYF
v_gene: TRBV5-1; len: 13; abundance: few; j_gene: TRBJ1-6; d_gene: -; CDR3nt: TGCGCCAGCAGCTTGGTCGGCAATTCACCCCTCCACTTT; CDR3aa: CASSLVGNSPLHF
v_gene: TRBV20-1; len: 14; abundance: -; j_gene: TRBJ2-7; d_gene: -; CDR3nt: TGCAGTGCCCATATAGGGCAGACCGTCTACGAGCAGTACTTC; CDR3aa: CSAHIGQTVYEQYF
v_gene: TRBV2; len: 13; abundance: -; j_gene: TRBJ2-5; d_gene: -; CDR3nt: TGTGCCAATCGGGCAGGCCGGCAAGAGACCCAGTACTTC; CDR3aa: CANRAGRQETQYF
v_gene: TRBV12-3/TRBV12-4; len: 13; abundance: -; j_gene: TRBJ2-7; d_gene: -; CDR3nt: TGTGCCAGCAGTTTTATGGGCGGTTACGAGCAGTACTTC; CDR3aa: CASSFMGGYEQYF
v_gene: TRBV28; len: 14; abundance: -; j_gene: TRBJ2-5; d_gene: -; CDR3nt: TGTGCCAGCAGTTTATTCAGGGGCACAGAGACCCAGTACTTC; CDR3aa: CASSLFRGTETQYF
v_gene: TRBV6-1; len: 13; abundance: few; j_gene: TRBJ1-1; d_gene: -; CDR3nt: TGTGCCAGCACCCCACAGGGCGGGACTGAAGCTTTCTTT; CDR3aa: CASTPQGGTEAFF
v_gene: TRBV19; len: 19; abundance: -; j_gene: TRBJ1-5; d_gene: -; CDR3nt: TGTGCCAGTAGTATACGACGGAGATGCGAGGGCGGCAGCAATCAGCCCCAGCATTTT; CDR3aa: CASSIRRRCEGGSNQPQHF
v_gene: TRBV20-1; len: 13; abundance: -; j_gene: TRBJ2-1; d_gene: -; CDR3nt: TGCAGTGCTAGAGGGCGAGGTATCGATGAGCAGTTCTTC; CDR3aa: CSARGRGIDEQFF
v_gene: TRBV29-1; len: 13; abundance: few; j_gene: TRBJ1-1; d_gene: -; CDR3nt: TGCAGCGTTGAGGGGCACTGGGGGACTGAAGCTTTCTTT; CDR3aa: CSVEGHWGTEAFF